Here is one T cell receptor beta chain with its context. Its antigen remains unidentified. The data originate from a study of graft-versus-host responses after intestinal transplantation. Study summary: Following induction with anti-thymocyte globulin, all recipients were given tacrolimus and steroids for approximately three years. Findings of the study overall: Early after transplant, HvG clones declined as circulating GvH clones peaked. Ileal or blood samples showed some GvH clones first, and such clones were also found in recipient marrow. Allografts of one patient group, those with graft-donor T cell macrochimerism, had high graft-versus-host to host-versus-graft clonal ratios.

Clones were read by immunoSEQ multiplex PCR, and TCRdb kept only the in-frame ones, dropping some. The sample lists around 100,000 clones, over 85% occurring once. This CDR3 is 11 amino acids long. V gave up 8 bases and J gave up 10 bases, with 15 bases separating them. The germline gives CDR1 SNHLY, CDR2 FYNNEI. This material consisted of unstimulated CD8+ T cells sorted from spleen or lymph node cells, taken before intestinal transplant. The rearrangement joins TRBV2 to TRBJ2-7; the D gene could be TRBD1 or TRBD2 (5 bases each). This TCR derives from a human donor who received an intestinal transplant. CDR3 nucleotides: TGTGCCAGCGGGACCCCAGGGTTTCAGTACTTC. Translated: CASGTPGFQYF.